The present entry profiles one TCR beta chain with its context. A much larger clone differs by one base, so this may be a read error. One entry per CDR3 protein results from TCRdb running MiXCR on the PCR reads. The table shows about 54,000 distinct CDR3 sequences, with almost 25% occurring only once. This entry belongs to a study of molecular identifiers for immune sequencing clone quantification. Germline V lookup: CDR1 SGDLS, CDR2 YYNGEE. The V and J ends lost 4 bases and 3 bases, in that order; junction bases with no gene match: 6. The CDR3 contains 14 residues. This sequence originates from a human donor in good health. Some libraries in this study had Jurkat cell RNA spiked in. This chain joins TRBV9 and TRBJ2-5, with 7 positions matching TRBD1. Sequencing was done on a sample of naive CD8+ T cells from blood, with Jurkat cell RNA spiked in. The subset: FACS-sorted CD8+CD4-CCR7+CD45RA+ naive T cells. The CDR3 bases are TGTGCCAGCAGCCCAGAAGACAGGGAAGAGACCCAGTACTTC. It is translated as CASSPEDREETQYF.